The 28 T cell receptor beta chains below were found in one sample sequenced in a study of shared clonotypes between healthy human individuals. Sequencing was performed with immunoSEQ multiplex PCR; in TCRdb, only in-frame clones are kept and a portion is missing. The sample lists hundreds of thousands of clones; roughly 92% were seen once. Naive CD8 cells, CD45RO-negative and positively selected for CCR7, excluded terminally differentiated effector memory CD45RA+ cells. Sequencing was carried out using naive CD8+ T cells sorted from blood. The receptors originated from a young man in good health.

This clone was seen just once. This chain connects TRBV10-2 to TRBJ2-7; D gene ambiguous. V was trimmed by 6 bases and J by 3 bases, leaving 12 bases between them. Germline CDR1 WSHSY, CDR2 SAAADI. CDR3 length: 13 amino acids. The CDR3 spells CASREGADYEQYF. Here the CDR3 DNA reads TGCGCCAGCAGGGAAGGTGCAGACTACGAGCAGTACTTC.

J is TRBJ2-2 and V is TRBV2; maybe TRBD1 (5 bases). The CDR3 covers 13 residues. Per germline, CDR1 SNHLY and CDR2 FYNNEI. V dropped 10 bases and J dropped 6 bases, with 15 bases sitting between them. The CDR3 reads CAIDAVGPGELFF. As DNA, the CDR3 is TGTGCCATAGATGCAGTGGGGCCCGGGGAGCTGTTTTTT.

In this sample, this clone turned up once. The CDR3 DNA sequence: TGTGCCAGCAGCCTCGGACAGGCTTTCAACTCTGGAAACACCATATATTTT. It yields the protein CASSLGQAFNSGNTIYF. The chain links TRBV13 to TRBJ1-3, with 7 positions matching TRBD1. V gave up 5 bases and J gave up 0 bases; unmatched junction bases: 10. This CDR3 has 17 amino acids. Germline V gene data show CDR1 as PRHDT and CDR2 as FYEKMQ (reference sequence).

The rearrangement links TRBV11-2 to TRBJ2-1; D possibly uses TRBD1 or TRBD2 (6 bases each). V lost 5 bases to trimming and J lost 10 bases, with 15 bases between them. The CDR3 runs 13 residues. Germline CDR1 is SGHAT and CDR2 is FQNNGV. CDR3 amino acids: CASSPWGAVEQFF. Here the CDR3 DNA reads TGTGCCAGCAGCCCCTGGGGGGCCGTCGAGCAGTTCTTC.

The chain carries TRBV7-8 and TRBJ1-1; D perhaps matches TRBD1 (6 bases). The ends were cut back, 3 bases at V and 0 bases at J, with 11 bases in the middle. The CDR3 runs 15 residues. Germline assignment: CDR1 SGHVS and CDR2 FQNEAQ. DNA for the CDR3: TGTGCCAGCAGCTTCCGGGACAACATGAACACTGAAGCTTTCTTT. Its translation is CASSFRDNMNTEAFF.

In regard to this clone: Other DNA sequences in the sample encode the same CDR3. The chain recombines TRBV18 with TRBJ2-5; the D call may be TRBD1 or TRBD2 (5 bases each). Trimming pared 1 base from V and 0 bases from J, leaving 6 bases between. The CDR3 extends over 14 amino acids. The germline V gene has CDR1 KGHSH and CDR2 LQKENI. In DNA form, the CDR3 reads TGTGCCAGCTCACCACGGGGGTACCAAGAGACCCAGTACTTC. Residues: CASSPRGYQETQYF.

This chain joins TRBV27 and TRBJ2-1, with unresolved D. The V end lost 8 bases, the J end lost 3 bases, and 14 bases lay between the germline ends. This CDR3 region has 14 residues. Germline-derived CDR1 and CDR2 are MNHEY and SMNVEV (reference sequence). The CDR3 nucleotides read TGTGCCAGCCGGGCGGAAGCTGGCTACAATGAGCAGTTCTTC. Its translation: CASRAEAGYNEQFF.

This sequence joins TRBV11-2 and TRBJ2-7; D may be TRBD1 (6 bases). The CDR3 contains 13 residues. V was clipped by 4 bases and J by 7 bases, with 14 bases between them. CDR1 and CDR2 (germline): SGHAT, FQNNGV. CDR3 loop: CASSSPDRSEQYF. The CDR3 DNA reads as TGTGCCAGCAGCTCCCCGGACAGATCTGAGCAGTACTTC.

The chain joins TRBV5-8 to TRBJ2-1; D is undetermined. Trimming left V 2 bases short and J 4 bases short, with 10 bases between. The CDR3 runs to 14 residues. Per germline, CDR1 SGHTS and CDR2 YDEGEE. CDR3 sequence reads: CASSFLAAYNEQFF. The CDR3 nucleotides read TGTGCCAGCAGCTTCCTCGCGGCGTACAATGAGCAGTTCTTC.

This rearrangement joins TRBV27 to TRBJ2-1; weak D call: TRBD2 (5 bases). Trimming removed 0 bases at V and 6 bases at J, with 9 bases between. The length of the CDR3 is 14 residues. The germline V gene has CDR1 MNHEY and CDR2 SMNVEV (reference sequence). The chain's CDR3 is CASSLSMRANEQFF. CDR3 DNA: TGTGCCAGCAGTTTATCGATGAGGGCCAATGAGCAGTTCTTC.

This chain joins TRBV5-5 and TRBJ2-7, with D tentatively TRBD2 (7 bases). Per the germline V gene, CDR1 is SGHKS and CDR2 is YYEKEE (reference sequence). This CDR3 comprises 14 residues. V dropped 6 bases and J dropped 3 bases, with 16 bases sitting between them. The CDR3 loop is CASTRGAGVYEQYF. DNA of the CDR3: TGTGCCAGCACCCGGGGGGCAGGGGTCTACGAGCAGTACTTC. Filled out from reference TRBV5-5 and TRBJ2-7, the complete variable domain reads DAGVTQSPTHLIKTRGQQVTLRCSPISGHKSVSWYQQVLGQGPQFIFQYYEKEERGRGNFPDRFSARQFPNYSSELNVNALLLGDSALYLCASTRGAGVYEQYFGPGTRLTVT.

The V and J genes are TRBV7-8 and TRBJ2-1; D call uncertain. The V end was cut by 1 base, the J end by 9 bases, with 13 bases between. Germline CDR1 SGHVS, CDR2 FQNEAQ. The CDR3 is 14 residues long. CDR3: CASSLGTRVIEQFF. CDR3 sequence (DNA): TGTGCCAGCAGCTTAGGCACACGTGTTATTGAGCAGTTCTTC. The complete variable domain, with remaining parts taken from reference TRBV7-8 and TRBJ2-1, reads GAGVSQSPRYKVAKRGQDVALRCDPISGHVSLFWYQQALGQGPEFLTYFQNEAQLDKSGLPSDRFFAERPEGSVSTLKIQRTQQEDSAVYLCASSLGTRVIEQFFGPGTRLTVL.

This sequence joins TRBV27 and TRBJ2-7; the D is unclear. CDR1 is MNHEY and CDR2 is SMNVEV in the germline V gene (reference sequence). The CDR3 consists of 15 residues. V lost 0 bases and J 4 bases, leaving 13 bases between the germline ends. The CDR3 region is CASSLSVRLSYEQYF. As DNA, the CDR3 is TGTGCCAGCAGTTTATCGGTTCGTCTATCTTACGAGCAGTACTTC.

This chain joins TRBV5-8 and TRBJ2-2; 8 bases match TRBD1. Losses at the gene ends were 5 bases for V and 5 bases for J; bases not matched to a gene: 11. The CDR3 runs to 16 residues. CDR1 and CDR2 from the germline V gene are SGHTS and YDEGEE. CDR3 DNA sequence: TGTGCCAGCAGGGTACGACAGGGGTGGAAAACCGGGGAGCTGTTTTTT. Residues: CASRVRQGWKTGELFF.

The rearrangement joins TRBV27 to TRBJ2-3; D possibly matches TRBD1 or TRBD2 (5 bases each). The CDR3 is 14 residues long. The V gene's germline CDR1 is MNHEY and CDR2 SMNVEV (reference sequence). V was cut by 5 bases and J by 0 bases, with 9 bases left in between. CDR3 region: CASSLGESTDTQYF. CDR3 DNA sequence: TGTGCCAGCAGTCTGGGGGAGAGCACAGATACGCAGTATTTT.

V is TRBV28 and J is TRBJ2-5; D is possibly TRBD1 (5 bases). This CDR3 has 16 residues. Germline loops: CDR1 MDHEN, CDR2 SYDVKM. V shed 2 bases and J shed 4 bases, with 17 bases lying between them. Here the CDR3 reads CASSLLQWTLGETQYF. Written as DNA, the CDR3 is TGTGCCAGCAGTTTACTCCAATGGACATTGGGAGAGACCCAGTACTTC.

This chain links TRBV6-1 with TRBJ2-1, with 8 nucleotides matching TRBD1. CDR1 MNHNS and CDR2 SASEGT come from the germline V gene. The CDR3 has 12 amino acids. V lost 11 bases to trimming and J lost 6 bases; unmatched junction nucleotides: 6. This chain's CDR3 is CAGQGPPNEQFF. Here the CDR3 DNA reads TGTGCCGGACAGGGTCCACCCAATGAGCAGTTCTTC.

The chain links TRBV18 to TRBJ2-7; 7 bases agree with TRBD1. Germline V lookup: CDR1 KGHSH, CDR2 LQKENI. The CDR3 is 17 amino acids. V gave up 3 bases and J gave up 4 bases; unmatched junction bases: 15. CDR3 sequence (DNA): TGTGCCAGCTCACCGACGCCAGGGACAGATTCTTCTTACGAGCAGTACTTC. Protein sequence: CASSPTPGTDSSYEQYF.

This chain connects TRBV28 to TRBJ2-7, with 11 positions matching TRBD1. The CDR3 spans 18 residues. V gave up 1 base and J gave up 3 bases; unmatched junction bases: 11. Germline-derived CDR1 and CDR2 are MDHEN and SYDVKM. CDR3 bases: TGTGCCAGCAGTTTATTAGTGGGACAGGGGGGTTGGGACTACGAGCAGTACTTC. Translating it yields CASSLLVGQGGWDYEQYF.

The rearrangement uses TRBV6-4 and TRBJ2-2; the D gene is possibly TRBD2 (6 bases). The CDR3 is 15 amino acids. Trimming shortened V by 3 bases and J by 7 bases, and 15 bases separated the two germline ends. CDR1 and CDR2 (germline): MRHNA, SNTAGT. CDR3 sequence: CASSDWGELNGELFF. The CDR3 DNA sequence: TGTGCCAGCAGTGATTGGGGGGAGCTGAACGGGGAGCTGTTTTTT.

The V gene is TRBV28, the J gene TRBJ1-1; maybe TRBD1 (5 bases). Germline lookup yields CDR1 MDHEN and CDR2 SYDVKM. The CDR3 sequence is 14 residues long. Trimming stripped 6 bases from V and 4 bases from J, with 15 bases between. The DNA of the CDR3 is TGTGCCAGCAGCAAGACAGTAAGGGGCACTGAAGCTTTCTTT. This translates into CASSKTVRGTEAFF.

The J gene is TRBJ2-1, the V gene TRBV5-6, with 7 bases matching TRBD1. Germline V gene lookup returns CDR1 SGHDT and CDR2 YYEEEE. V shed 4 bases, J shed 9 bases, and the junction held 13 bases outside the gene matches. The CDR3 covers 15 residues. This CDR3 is CASSSSREGAGEQFF. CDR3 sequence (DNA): TGTGCCAGCAGCAGCTCCCGCGAGGGGGCGGGTGAGCAGTTCTTC.

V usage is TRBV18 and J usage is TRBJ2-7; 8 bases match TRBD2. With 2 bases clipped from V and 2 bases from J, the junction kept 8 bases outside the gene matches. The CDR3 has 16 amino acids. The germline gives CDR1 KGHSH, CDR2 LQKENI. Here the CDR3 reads CASSPEGRGAAYEQYF. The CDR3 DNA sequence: TGTGCCAGCTCACCAGAGGGGCGGGGGGCCGCCTACGAGCAGTACTTC. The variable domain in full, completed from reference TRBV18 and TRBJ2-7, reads NAGVMQNPRHLVRRRGQEARLRCSPMKGHSHVYWYRQLPEEGLKFMVYLQKENIIDESGMPKERFSAEFPKEGPSILRIQQVVRGDSAAYFCASSPEGRGAAYEQYFGPGTRLTVT.

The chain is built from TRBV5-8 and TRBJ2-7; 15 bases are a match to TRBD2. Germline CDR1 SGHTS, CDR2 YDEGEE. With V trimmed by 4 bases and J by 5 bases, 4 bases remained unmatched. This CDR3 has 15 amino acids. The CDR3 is CASSAGLAGGNEQYF. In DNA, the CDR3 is TGTGCCAGCAGCGCGGGACTAGCGGGAGGTAACGAGCAGTACTTC.

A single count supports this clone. The CDR3 loop reads CATSRDKGLAQTQYF. The CDR3 DNA follows: TGTGCCACCAGCAGAGATAAAGGTCTAGCGCAGACCCAGTACTTC. The chain combines TRBV15 with TRBJ2-5, with a possible D match to TRBD2 (6 bases). V was shortened by 0 bases and J by 6 bases, with 14 bases between the two germline ends. The CDR3 totals 15 residues. Germline V gene lookup returns CDR1 LNHNV and CDR2 YYDKDF (reference sequence).

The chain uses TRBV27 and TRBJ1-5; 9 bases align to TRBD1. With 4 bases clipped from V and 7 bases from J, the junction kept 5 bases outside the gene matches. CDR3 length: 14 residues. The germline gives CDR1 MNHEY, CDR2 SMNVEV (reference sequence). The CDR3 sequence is CASSWGQGGQPQHF. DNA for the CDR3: TGTGCCAGCAGTTGGGGACAGGGTGGGCAGCCCCAGCATTTT.

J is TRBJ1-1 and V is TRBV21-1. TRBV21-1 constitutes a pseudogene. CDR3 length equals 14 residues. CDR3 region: CASSPRPSDRRAFF. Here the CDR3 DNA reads TGTGCCAGCAGCCCTAGGCCCTCTGACCGGAGAGCTTTCTTT.

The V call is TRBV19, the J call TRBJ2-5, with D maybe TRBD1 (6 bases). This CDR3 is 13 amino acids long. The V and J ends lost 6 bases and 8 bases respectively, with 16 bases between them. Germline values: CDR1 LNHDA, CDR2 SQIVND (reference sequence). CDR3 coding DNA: TGTGCCAGTAGCCTTACCGTGACAGGCACCCAGTACTTC. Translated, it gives CASSLTVTGTQYF.